This T cell receptor beta chain was retrieved from a study of blood T cells in healthy people across ages. Study-wide background: Template switching captured about one barcoded beta molecule per two T cells.

PCR was performed a second time for about 7 to 11 cycles using a sample-barcoded 5' primer and a J-beta primer mix. With 12 random nucleotides, a template-switch adaptor tagged each individual cDNA molecule. Each CDR3 protein is one row after TCRdb ran MiXCR on the 5' RACE reads. The sample contains 850,000 to 1,000,000 distinct CDR3 sequences, 40% to 60% of which appear only once. CDR3 size: 16 residues. V shed 1 base and J 5 bases; nucleotides not matched to a gene: 5. CDR1 and CDR2 (germline): LGHNA, YNFKEQ. This clonotype came up a few times. Its cognate antigen is unknown. Notes on the study in general: Total diversity from one million sequenced T cells was likely underestimated. A roughly linear age-dependent decrease characterized TCR beta diversity per million T cells.

Sequenced input: blood. The origin of this receptor is a young man in good health. The chain uses TRBV4-2 and TRBJ1-6; 7 bases are a match to TRBD1. The CDR3 DNA reads as TGTGCCAGCAGCCAAGCCCGGGGACAGAATAATTCACCCCTCCACTTT. Amino acid sequence: CASSQARGQNNSPLHF.